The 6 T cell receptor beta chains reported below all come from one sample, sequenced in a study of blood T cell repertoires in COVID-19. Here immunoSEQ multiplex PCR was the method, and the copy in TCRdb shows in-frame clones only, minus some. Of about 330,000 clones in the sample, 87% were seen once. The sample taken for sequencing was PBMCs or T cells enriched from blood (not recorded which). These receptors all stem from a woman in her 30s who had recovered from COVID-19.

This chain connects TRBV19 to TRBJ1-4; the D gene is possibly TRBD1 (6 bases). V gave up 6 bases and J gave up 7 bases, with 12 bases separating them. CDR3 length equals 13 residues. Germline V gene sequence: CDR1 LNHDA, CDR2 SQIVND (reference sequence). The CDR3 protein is CASSTQGGEKLFF. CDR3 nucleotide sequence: TGTGCCAGTAGCACACAGGGCGGTGAAAAACTGTTTTTT.

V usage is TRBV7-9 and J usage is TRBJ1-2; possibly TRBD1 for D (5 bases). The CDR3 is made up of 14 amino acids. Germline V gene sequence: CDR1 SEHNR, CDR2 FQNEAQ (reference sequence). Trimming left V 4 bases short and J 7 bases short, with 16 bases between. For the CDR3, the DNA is TGTGCCAGCAGCTATAGTAGGGGTTCTGGTGGCTACACCTTC. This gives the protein CASSYSRGSGGYTF.

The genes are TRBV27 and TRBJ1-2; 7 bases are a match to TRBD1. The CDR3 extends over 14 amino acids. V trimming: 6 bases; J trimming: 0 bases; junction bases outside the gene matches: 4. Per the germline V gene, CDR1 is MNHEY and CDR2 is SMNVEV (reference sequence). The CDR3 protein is CASSQQGSNYGYTF. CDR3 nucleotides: TGTGCCAGCAGCCAACAGGGGTCTAACTATGGCTACACCTTC.

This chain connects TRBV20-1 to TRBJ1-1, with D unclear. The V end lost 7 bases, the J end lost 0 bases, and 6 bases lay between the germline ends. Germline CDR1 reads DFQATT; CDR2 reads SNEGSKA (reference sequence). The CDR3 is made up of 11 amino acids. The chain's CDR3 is CSVPVNTEAFF. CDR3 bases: TGCAGTGTTCCGGTGAACACTGAAGCTTTCTTT.

The CDR3 sequence: CASSLSWGGYGYTF. CDR3 DNA: TGTGCCAGCAGTTTGTCGTGGGGCGGTTATGGCTACACCTTC. This rearrangement joins TRBV6-5 to TRBJ1-2; D perhaps matches TRBD1 (5 bases). The CDR3 spans 14 residues. CDR1 is MNHEY and CDR2 is SVGAGI in the germline V gene. The V end lost 4 bases, the J end lost 5 bases, and 14 bases lay between the germline ends.

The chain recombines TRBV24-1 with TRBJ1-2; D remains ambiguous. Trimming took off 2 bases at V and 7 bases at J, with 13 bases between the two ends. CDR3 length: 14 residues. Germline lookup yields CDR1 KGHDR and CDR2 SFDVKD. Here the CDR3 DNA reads TGTGCCACCAGTGATTCGTTCGGGCGGGTTGGCTACACCTTC. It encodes CATSDSFGRVGYTF.